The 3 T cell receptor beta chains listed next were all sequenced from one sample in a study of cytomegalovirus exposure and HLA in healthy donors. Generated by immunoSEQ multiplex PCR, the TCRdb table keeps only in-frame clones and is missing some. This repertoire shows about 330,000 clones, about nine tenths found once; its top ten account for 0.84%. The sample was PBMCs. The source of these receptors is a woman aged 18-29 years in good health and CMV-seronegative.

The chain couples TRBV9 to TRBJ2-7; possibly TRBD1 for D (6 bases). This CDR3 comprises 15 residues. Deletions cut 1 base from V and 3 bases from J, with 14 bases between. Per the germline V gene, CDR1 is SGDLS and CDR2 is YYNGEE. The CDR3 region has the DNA TGTGCCAGCAGCGTAAAGGACAGCTCCCTCTACGAGCAGTACTTC. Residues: CASSVKDSSLYEQYF.

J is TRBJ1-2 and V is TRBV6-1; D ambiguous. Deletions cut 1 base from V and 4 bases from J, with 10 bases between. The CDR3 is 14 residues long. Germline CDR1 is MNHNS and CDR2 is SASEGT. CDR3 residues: CASSEGGSFYGYTF. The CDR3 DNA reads TGTGCCAGCAGTGAAGGAGGTTCCTTCTATGGCTACACCTTC.

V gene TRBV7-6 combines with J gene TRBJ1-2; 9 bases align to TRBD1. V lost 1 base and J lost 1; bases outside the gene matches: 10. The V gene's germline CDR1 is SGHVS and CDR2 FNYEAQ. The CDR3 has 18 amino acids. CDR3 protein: CASSLGGDRVTFNYGYTF. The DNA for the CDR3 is TGTGCCAGCAGCTTAGGTGGGGACAGGGTAACCTTTAACTATGGCTACACCTTC.